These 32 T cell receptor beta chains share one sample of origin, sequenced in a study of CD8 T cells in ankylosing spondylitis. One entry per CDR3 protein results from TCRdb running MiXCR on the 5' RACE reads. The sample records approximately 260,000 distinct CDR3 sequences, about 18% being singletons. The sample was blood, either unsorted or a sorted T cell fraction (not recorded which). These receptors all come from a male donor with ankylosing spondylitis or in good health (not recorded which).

CDR3 in amino acids: CASSQTRDQETQYF. CDR3 bases: TGTGCCAGCAGCCAGACTAGGGACCAAGAGACCCAGTACTTC. The chain is built from TRBV7-9 and TRBJ2-5, with D possibly matching TRBD2 (6 bases). The CDR3 runs to 14 residues. From germline, CDR1 is SEHNR and CDR2 FQNEAQ (reference sequence). Trimming removed 5 bases from V and 0 bases from J, with 10 bases in between.

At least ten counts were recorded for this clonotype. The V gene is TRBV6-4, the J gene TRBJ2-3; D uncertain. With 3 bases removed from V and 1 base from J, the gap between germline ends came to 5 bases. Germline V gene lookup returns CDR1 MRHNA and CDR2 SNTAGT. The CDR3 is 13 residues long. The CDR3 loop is CASSETGTDTQYF. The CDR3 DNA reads TGTGCCAGCAGTGAAACAGGCACAGATACGCAGTATTTT.

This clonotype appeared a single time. In DNA form, the CDR3 reads TGTGCCAGCAGTTACGAGTTTGCAGCTTTGAACACTGAAGCTTTCTTT. It is translated as CASSYEFAALNTEAFF. The genes are TRBV6-5 and TRBJ1-1, with D hard to call. Germline-derived CDR1 and CDR2 are MNHEY and SVGAGI. CDR3 length: 16 residues. The ends were cut back, 2 bases at V and 0 bases at J, with 13 bases in the middle.

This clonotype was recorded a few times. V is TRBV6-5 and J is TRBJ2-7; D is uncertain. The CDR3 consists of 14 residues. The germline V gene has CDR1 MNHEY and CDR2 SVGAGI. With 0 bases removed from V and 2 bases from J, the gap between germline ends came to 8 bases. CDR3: CASSYSLDAYEQYF. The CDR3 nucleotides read TGTGCCAGCAGTTACTCGCTCGACGCCTACGAGCAGTACTTC.

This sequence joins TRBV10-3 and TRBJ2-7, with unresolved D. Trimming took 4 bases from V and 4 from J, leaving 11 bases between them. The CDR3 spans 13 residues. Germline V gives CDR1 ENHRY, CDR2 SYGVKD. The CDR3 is CAISVSKEYEQYF. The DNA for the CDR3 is TGTGCCATCAGTGTCTCGAAGGAATACGAGCAGTACTTC.

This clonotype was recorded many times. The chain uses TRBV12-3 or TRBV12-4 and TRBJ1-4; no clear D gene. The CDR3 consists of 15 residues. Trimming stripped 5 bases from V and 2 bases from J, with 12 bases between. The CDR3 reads CASSLYRGTNEKLFF. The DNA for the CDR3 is TGTGCCAGCAGTCTTTACCGGGGTACTAATGAAAAACTGTTTTTT.

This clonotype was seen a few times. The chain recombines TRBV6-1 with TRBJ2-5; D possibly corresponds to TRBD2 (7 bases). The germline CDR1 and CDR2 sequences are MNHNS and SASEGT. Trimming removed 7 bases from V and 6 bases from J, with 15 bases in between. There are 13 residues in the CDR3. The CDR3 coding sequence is TGTGCCAGCAACTACCGGGGGGCCCAGACCCAGTACTTC. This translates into CASNYRGAQTQYF.

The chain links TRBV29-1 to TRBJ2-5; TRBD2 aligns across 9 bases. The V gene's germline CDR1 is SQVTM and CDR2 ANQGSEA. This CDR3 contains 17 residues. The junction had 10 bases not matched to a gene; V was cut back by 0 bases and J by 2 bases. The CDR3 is CSVEDAPGSGSQETQYF. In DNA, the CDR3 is TGCAGCGTTGAAGACGCTCCGGGTAGCGGGAGTCAAGAGACCCAGTACTTC.

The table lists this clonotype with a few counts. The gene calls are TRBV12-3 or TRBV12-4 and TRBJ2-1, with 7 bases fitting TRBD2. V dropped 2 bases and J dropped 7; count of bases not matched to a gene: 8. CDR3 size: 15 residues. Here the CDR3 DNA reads TGTGCCAGCAGTTTATGGGGGGAGGGAGGGAATGAGCAGTTCTTC. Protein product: CASSLWGEGGNEQFF.

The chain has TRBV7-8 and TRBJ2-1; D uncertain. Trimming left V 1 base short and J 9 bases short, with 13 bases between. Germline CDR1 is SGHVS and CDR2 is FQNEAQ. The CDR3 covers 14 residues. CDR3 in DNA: TGTGCCAGCAGCTTAGGGGATCGTGAGGTTGAGCAGTTCTTC. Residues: CASSLGDREVEQFF.

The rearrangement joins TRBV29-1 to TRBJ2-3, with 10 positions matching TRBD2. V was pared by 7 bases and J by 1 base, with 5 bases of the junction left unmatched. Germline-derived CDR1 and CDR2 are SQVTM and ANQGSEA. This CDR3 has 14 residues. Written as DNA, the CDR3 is TGCAGCGCCGGGGGACTAGCGCGCACAGATACGCAGTATTTT. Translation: CSAGGLARTDTQYF.

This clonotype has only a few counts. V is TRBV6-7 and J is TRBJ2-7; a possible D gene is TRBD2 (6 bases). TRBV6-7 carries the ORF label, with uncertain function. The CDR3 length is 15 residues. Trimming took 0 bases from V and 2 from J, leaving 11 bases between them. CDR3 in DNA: TGTGCCAGCAGTTACTCTTGCGGGACCGCCTACGAGCAGTACTTC. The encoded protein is CASSYSCGTAYEQYF.

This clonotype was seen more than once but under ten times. The CDR3 protein is CASSSTNELTSGRIETQYF. In DNA, the CDR3 is TGTGCCAGCAGCTCCACAAACGAACTGACTAGCGGGAGGATTGAGACCCAGTACTTC. The V call is TRBV11-1, the J call TRBJ2-5; 13 nucleotides align to TRBD2. Trimming at V came to 4 bases and at J to 5 bases, leaving 16 bases not matched to a gene. In germline, CDR1 is SGHAT, CDR2 FQDESV (reference sequence). The CDR3 is made up of 19 amino acids.

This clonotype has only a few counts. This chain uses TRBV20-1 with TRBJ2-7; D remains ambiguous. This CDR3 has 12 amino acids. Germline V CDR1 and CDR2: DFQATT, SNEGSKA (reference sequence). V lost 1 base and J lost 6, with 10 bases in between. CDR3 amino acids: CSARAQVGEQYF. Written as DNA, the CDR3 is TGCAGTGCTAGAGCCCAGGTCGGCGAGCAGTACTTC.

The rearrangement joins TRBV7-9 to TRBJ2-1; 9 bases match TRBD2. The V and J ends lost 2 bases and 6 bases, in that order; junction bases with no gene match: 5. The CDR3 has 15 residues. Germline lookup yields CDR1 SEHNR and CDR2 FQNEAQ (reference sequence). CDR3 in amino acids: CASSLTTSGTNEQFF. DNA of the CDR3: TGTGCCAGCAGCTTAACGACTAGCGGTACCAATGAGCAGTTCTTC. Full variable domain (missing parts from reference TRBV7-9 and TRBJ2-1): DTGVSQNPRHKITKRGQNVTFRCDPISEHNRLYWYRQTLGQGPEFLTYFQNEAQLEKSRLLSDRFSAERPKGSFSTLEIQRTEQGDSAMYLCASSLTTSGTNEQFFGPGTRLTVL.

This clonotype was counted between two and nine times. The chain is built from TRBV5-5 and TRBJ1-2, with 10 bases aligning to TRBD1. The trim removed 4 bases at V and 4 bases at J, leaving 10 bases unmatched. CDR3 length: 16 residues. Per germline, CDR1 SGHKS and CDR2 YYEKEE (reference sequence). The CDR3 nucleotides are TGTGCCAGCAGCCCGGACTTAGGGACAGGGGCCTATGGCTACACCTTC. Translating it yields CASSPDLGTGAYGYTF.

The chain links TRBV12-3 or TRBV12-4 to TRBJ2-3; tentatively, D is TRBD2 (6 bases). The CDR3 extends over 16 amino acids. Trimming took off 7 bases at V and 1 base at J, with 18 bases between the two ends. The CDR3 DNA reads TGTGCCAGCATCCAACCGGGAGTATCGCGCACAGATACGCAGTATTTT. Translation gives CASIQPGVSRTDTQYF.

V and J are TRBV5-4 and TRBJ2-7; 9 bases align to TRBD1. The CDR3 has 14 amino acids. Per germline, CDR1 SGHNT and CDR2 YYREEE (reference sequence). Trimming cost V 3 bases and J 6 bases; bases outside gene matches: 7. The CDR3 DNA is TGTGCCAGCAGCTACCACGGGACAGGGCGCGAGCAGTACTTC. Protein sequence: CASSYHGTGREQYF.

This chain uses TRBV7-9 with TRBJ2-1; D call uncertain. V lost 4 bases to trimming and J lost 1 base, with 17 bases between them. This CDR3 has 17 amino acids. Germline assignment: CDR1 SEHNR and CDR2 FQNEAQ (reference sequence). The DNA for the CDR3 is TGTGCCAGCAGCTCTTGGTGGGCGCGCCTGTCCTACAATGAGCAGTTCTTC. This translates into CASSSWWARLSYNEQFF. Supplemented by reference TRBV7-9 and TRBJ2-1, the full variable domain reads DTGVSQNPRHKITKRGQNVTFRCDPISEHNRLYWYRQTLGQGPEFLTYFQNEAQLEKSRLLSDRFSAERPKGSFSTLEIQRTEQGDSAMYLCASSSWWARLSYNEQFFGPGTRLTVL.

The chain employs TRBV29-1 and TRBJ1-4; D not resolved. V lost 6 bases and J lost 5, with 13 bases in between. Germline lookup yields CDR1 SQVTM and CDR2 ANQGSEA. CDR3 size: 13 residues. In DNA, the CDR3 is TGCAGCGTCCGGGCCCTAAGCAATGAAAAACTGTTTTTT. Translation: CSVRALSNEKLFF.

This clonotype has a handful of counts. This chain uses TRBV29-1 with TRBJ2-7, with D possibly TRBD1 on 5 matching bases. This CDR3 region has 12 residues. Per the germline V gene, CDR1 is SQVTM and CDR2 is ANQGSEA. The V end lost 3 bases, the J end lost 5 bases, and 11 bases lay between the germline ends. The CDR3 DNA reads TGCAGCGTTGAGAGCCAGGGTGACGAGCAGTACTTC. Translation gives CSVESQGDEQYF.

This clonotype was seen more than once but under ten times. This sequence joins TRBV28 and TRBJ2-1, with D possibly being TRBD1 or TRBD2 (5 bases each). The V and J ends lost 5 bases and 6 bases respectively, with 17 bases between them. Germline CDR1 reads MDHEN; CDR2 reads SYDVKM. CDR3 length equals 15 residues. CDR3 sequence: CASSPQGFGGNEQFF. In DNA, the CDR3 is TGTGCCAGCAGTCCCCAAGGGTTTGGGGGCAATGAGCAGTTCTTC.

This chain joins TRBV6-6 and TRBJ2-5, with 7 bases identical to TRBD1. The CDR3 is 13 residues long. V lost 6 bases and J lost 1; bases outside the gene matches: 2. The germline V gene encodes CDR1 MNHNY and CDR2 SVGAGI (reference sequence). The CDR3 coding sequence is TGTGCCAGCAGCACAGGGGCCCAAGAGACCCAGTACTTC. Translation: CASSTGAQETQYF.

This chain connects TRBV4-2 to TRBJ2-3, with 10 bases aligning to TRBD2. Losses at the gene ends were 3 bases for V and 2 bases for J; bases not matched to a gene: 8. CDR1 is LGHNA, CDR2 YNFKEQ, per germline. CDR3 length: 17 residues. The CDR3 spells CASSHLEGTSVTDTQYF. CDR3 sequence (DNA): TGTGCCAGCAGCCACCTAGAGGGGACTAGCGTCACAGATACGCAGTATTTT.

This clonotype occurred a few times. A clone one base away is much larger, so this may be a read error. CDR3 DNA sequence: TGTGCCAGCAGCGCGGACGGGAGCACAGATACGCAGTATTTT. Encoded protein: CASSADGSTDTQYF. The chain links TRBV9 to TRBJ2-3; no clear D gene. Per germline, CDR1 SGDLS and CDR2 YYNGEE. Trimming removed 3 bases from V and 0 bases from J, with 8 bases in between. The CDR3 length is 14 residues.

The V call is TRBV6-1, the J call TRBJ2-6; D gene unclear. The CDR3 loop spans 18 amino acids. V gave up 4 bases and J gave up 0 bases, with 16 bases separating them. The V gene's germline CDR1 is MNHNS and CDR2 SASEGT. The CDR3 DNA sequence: TGTGCCAGCAGTGCGCCGACACCGCCAGGCTCTGGGGCCAACGTCCTGACTTTC. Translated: CASSAPTPPGSGANVLTF.

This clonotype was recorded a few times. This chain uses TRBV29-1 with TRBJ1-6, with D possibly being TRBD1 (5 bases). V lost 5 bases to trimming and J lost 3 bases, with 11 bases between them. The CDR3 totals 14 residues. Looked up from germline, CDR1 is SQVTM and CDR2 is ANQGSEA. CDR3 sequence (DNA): TGCAGCGTTATGGTCCAGGGCTATAATTCACCCCTCCACTTT. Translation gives CSVMVQGYNSPLHF.

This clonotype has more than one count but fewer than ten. DNA for the CDR3: TGCAGCGTTGAAGTGGGAGTTAATGAAAAACTGTTTTTT. It codes for CSVEVGVNEKLFF. The chain links TRBV29-1 to TRBJ1-4; D not resolved. Per germline, CDR1 SQVTM and CDR2 ANQGSEA. Trimming removed 1 base from V and 4 bases from J, with 7 bases in between. The CDR3 is 13 amino acids.

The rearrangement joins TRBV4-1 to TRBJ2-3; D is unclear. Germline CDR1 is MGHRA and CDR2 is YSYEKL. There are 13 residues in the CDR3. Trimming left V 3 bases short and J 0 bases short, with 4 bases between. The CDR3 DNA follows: TGCGCCAGCAGCCAGCGGAGCACAGATACGCAGTATTTT. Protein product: CASSQRSTDTQYF.

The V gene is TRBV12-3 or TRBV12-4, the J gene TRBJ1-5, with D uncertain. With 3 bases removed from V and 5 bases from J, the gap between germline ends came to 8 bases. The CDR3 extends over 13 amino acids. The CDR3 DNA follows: TGTGCCAGCAGTTTCTTTGGGGATCAGCCCCAGCATTTT. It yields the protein CASSFFGDQPQHF.

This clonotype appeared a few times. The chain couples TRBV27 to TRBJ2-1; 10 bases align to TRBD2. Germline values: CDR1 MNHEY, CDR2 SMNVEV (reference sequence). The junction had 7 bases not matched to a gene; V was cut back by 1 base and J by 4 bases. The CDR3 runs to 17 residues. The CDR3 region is CASSLWAGLAVYNEQFF. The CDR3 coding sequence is TGTGCCAGCAGTTTATGGGCCGGACTAGCGGTATACAATGAGCAGTTCTTC.

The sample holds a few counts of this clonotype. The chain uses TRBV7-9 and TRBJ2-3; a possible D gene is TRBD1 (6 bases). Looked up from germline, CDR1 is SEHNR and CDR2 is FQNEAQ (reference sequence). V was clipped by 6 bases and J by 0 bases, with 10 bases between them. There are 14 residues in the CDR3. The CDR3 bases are TGTGCCAGCAGACAACAGGGTAGCACAGATACGCAGTATTTT. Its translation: CASRQQGSTDTQYF.